These 24 T cell receptor beta chains share one sample of origin, sequenced in a study of blood T cell repertoires in COVID-19. Sequenced by immunoSEQ multiplex PCR; TCRdb stores in-frame clones only, minus some. The sample holds under 35,000 clones; over 75% are singletons and the top ten take around 17%. The sequenced material came from peripheral blood. Receptors originate from a woman aged 55-70 years with active COVID-19.

V is TRBV2 and J is TRBJ2-5; D gene unclear. Trimming took off 1 base at V and 2 bases at J, with 14 bases between the two ends. Germline-derived CDR1 and CDR2 are SNHLY and FYNNEI. This CDR3 has 16 amino acids. CDR3 in amino acids: CASSEEASLIQETQYF. In DNA, the CDR3 is TGTGCCAGCAGTGAAGAAGCCTCACTTATACAAGAGACCCAGTACTTC.

The genes are TRBV19 and TRBJ2-7; D possibly corresponds to TRBD1 (6 bases). The CDR3 covers 14 residues. Germline assignment: CDR1 LNHDA and CDR2 SQIVND (reference sequence). Trimming took off 5 bases at V and 7 bases at J, with 18 bases between the two ends. The chain's CDR3 is CASSDRVRGHEQYF. In DNA, the CDR3 is TGTGCCAGTAGTGACCGAGTCCGGGGACATGAGCAGTACTTC. The variable domain in full, with the rest retrieved from reference TRBV19 and TRBJ2-7, is DGGITQSPKYLFRKEGQNVTLSCEQNLNHDAMYWYRQDPGQGLRLIYYSQIVNDFQKGDIAEGYSVSREKKESFPLTVTSAQKNPTAFYLCASSDRVRGHEQYFGPGTRLTVT.

This chain uses TRBV15 with TRBJ2-7; D unclear. The CDR3 loop spans 12 amino acids. Germline V CDR1 and CDR2: LNHNV, YYDKDF (reference sequence). V dropped 4 bases and J dropped 6 bases, with 10 bases sitting between them. The CDR3 DNA is TGTGCCACCAGCACCGAGCTCTCCGAGCAGTACTTC. Amino acids: CATSTELSEQYF. The full variable domain, in which reference TRBV15 and TRBJ2-7 provide the parts outside the CDR3, is DAMVIQNPRYQVTQFGKPVTLSCSQTLNHNVMYWYQQKSSQAPKLLFHYYDKDFNNEADTPDNFQSRRPNTSFCFLDIRSPGLGDTAMYLCATSTELSEQYFGPGTRLTVT.

The chain carries TRBV3-1 (or the pseudogene TRBV3-2) and TRBJ2-5; a possible D gene is TRBD2 (5 bases). This CDR3 has 15 amino acids. V dropped 0 bases and J dropped 2 bases, with 10 bases sitting between them. Germline values: CDR1 LGHDT, CDR2 YNNKEL (reference sequence). In DNA, the CDR3 is TGTGCCAGCAGCCAAGAGAGGGCGGTGCAAGAGACCCAGTACTTC. It translates to CASSQERAVQETQYF.

The chain has TRBV27 and TRBJ2-7, with TRBD1 matching over 9 bases. Trimming took 6 bases from V and 6 from J; bases not matched to a gene: 9. The CDR3 spans 14 residues. Germline CDR1 reads MNHEY; CDR2 reads SMNVEV (reference sequence). For the CDR3, the DNA is TGTGCCAGCAGGCAGGGACAGGGAAGCGGCGAGCAGTACTTC. Its protein is CASRQGQGSGEQYF.

This chain uses TRBV3-1 (or the pseudogene TRBV3-2) with TRBJ1-1; 9 nucleotides match TRBD1. Germline V lookup: CDR1 LGHDT, CDR2 YNNKEL (reference sequence). V lost 2 bases, J lost 1 base, and 2 bases stayed unmatched. The CDR3 is made up of 15 amino acids. CDR3 in amino acids: CASSQRTGANTEAFF. In nucleotides, the CDR3 is TGTGCCAGCAGCCAAAGGACAGGGGCGAACACTGAAGCTTTCTTT.

This chain connects TRBV30 to TRBJ2-3, with D maybe TRBD1 (6 bases). Trimming removed 3 bases from V and 14 bases from J, with 21 bases in between. From germline, CDR1 is GTSNPN and CDR2 SVGIG (reference sequence). The CDR3 spans 13 residues. Here the CDR3 reads CAWSVGQIGVRYF. CDR3 DNA: TGTGCCTGGAGCGTGGGACAAATAGGGGTGCGGTATTTT.

The genes are TRBV29-1 and TRBJ2-3; D gene ambiguous. The germline V gene has CDR1 SQVTM and CDR2 ANQGSEA. The CDR3 extends over 13 amino acids. V lost 7 bases to trimming and J lost 3 bases, with 14 bases between them. The DNA of the CDR3 is TGCAGCGGAAGAAAGCCAGGAACAGATACGCAGTATTTT. Protein sequence: CSGRKPGTDTQYF.

The chain is built from TRBV28 and TRBJ1-2, with 9 nucleotides matching TRBD1. The V gene end was trimmed by 8 bases and the J gene end by 1 base; junction bases not matched to a gene: 17. This CDR3 contains 18 residues. Germline values: CDR1 MDHEN, CDR2 SYDVKM. In DNA form, the CDR3 reads TGTGCCAGCCTTCCTGACCGGGACAGGGTATTGGGTAACTATGGCTACACCTTC. Residues: CASLPDRDRVLGNYGYTF.

This clone was recorded a few times. The rearrangement joins TRBV7-8 to TRBJ2-7; TRBD1 agrees at 10 bases. Germline V gene sequence: CDR1 SGHVS, CDR2 FQNEAQ. The CDR3 has 15 amino acids. The J segment lost 3 bases and the V segment lost 2 bases, leaving 4 bases of the junction unmatched. The CDR3 loop reads CASSLRGDRGYEQYF. As DNA, the CDR3 is TGTGCCAGCAGCTTAAGGGGGGACAGGGGCTACGAGCAGTACTTC.

With respect to this clone: One junction end disagrees with the germline gene, perhaps due to a read error. This chain uses TRBV6-5 with TRBJ2-1, with 8 bases matching TRBD2. CDR1 is MNHEY and CDR2 is SVGAGI in the germline V gene. The CDR3 sequence is 13 residues long. This CDR3 is CASSSPGTRFLLF. In DNA form, the CDR3 reads TGTGCCAGCAGTTCACCCGGGACTAGGTTTCTGCTCTTC.

The rearrangement joins TRBV9 to TRBJ2-1, with D maybe TRBD2 (7 bases). The CDR3 consists of 14 residues. Per germline, CDR1 SGDLS and CDR2 YYNGEE. Trimming took off 3 bases at V and 10 bases at J, with 17 bases between the two ends. CDR3 protein: CASSGAQGGVEQFF. In DNA form, the CDR3 reads TGTGCCAGCAGCGGCGCCCAAGGGGGGGTGGAGCAGTTCTTC.

The CDR3 DNA sequence: TGTGCCAGCAGTCTTGAGCGGGATACGCAGTATTTT. Protein: CASSLERDTQYF. This rearrangement joins TRBV6-5 to TRBJ2-3; D is possibly TRBD2 (5 bases). V was clipped by 5 bases and J by 6 bases, with 9 bases between them. CDR3 size: 12 residues. Germline V CDR1 and CDR2: MNHEY, SVGAGI.

The chain couples TRBV7-9 to TRBJ1-5; D not certain. The CDR3 covers 16 residues. Trimming pared 2 bases from V and 2 bases from J, leaving 13 bases between. Germline V gene data show CDR1 as SEHNR and CDR2 as FQNEAQ (reference sequence). This CDR3 is CASSLFTSNGNQPQHF. The CDR3 DNA is TGTGCCAGCAGCTTATTCACATCAAACGGCAATCAGCCCCAGCATTTT.

In its sample, this clone was seen once. The chain is built from TRBV7-2 and TRBJ2-3; possibly TRBD2 for D (5 bases). Deletions cut 0 bases from V and 4 bases from J, with 11 bases between. The CDR3 runs 15 residues. CDR1 is SGHTA and CDR2 is FQGNSA in the germline V gene. The CDR3 is CASSLAPTRADTQYF. Written as DNA, the CDR3 is TGTGCCAGCAGCTTAGCCCCTACGAGGGCAGATACGCAGTATTTT. The whole variable domain, remainder taken from reference TRBV7-2 and TRBJ2-3, is GAGVSQSPSNKVTEKGKDVELRCDPISGHTALYWYRQSLGQGLEFLIYFQGNSAPDKSGLPSDRFSAERTGGSVSTLTIQRTQQEDSAVYLCASSLAPTRADTQYFGPGTRLTVL.

This chain links TRBV5-6 with TRBJ2-7; the D gene is possibly TRBD1 (5 bases). Germline values: CDR1 SGHDT, CDR2 YYEEEE. The length of the CDR3 is 13 residues. Trimming stripped 1 base from V and 6 bases from J, with 11 bases between. The CDR3 protein is CASSLSGLGEQYF. The CDR3 bases are TGTGCCAGCAGCTTGTCAGGGTTGGGCGAGCAGTACTTC.

V gene TRBV2 combines with J gene TRBJ2-7; TRBD2 might be the D (6 bases). Trimming pared 5 bases from V and 3 bases from J, leaving 11 bases between. CDR1 and CDR2 from the germline V gene are SNHLY and FYNNEI. CDR3 size: 13 residues. The CDR3 nucleotides are TGTGCCAGCAGTTCTAGCGCGGGCTACGAGCAGTACTTC. It specifies CASSSSAGYEQYF. Together with reference TRBV2 and TRBJ2-7, the CDR3 gives the full variable domain: EPEVTQTPSHQVTQMGQEVILRCVPISNHLYFYWYRQILGQKVEFLVSFYNNEISEKSEIFDDQFSVERPDGSNFTLKIRSTKLEDSAMYFCASSSSAGYEQYFGPGTRLTVT.

CDR3 nucleotides: TGTGCCACCAGCCTGGGGGCAGCTTCGTCTAGTCAGTACTTC. Translating gives CATSLGAASSSQYF. This sequence joins TRBV15 and TRBJ2-7; a possible D gene is TRBD1 (6 bases). Germline CDR1 reads LNHNV; CDR2 reads YYDKDF (reference sequence). This CDR3 has 14 amino acids. V gave up 5 bases and J gave up 10 bases, with 21 bases separating them. The variable domain in full, with the rest retrieved from reference TRBV15 and TRBJ2-7, is DAMVIQNPRYQVTQFGKPVTLSCSQTLNHNVMYWYQQKSSQAPKLLFHYYDKDFNNEADTPDNFQSRRPNTSFCFLDIRSPGLGDTAMYLCATSLGAASSSQYFGPGTRLTVT.

The chain carries TRBV5-4 and TRBJ2-3, with D possibly matching TRBD2 (6 bases). Germline CDR1 reads SGHNT; CDR2 reads YYREEE (reference sequence). Trimming stripped 4 bases from V and 2 bases from J, with 17 bases between. The CDR3 runs to 16 residues. Here the CDR3 reads CASSLLFSGATDTQYF. CDR3 nucleotide sequence: TGTGCCAGCAGCCTTTTATTTAGCGGAGCCACAGATACGCAGTATTTT.

The rearrangement joins TRBV5-1 to TRBJ2-1; D is perhaps TRBD2 (5 bases). The CDR3 has 18 amino acids. The V end was cut by 3 bases, the J end by 1 base, with 20 bases between. Germline CDR1 reads SGHRS; CDR2 reads YFSETQ. CDR3 residues: CASSSLPGSGMSYNEQFF. CDR3 nucleotide sequence: TGCGCCAGCAGCTCGCTACCTGGGAGTGGGATGTCCTACAATGAGCAGTTCTTC. Supplemented by reference TRBV5-1 and TRBJ2-1, the full variable domain reads KAGVTQTPRYLIKTRGQQVTLSCSPISGHRSVSWYQQTPGQGLQFLFEYFSETQRNKGNFPGRFSGRQFSNSRSEMNVSTLELGDSALYLCASSSLPGSGMSYNEQFFGPGTRLTVL.

The chain is built from TRBV19 and TRBJ2-7, with TRBD2 matching over 11 bases. V shed 3 bases, J shed 3 bases, and the junction held 1 base outside the gene matches. The germline V gene has CDR1 LNHDA and CDR2 SQIVND (reference sequence). This CDR3 comprises 14 residues. CDR3 sequence (DNA): TGTGCCAGTAGTATTACTAGCGGGAGCTACGAGCAGTACTTC. Translation gives CASSITSGSYEQYF.

This rearrangement joins TRBV20-1 to TRBJ2-7, with D uncertain. V was trimmed by 5 bases and J by 5 bases, leaving 10 bases between them. The CDR3 is 11 residues long. In germline, CDR1 is DFQATT, CDR2 SNEGSKA (reference sequence). The CDR3 coding sequence is TGCAGTGCTCCAAGAGGAAACGAGCAGTACTTC. It translates to CSAPRGNEQYF.

This chain joins TRBV19 and TRBJ1-6, with a possible D match to TRBD1 (5 bases). The CDR3 loop spans 13 amino acids. Germline V gene data show CDR1 as LNHDA and CDR2 as SQIVND (reference sequence). Trimming took 4 bases from V and 5 from J, leaving 6 bases between them. CDR3 region: CASSTGNNSPLHF. DNA for the CDR3: TGTGCCAGTAGTACAGGGAATAATTCACCCCTCCACTTT.

This clone showed up just once. The chain carries TRBV7-3 and TRBJ1-1, with D hard to call. This CDR3 comprises 13 residues. Between the trimmed V and J ends, which lost 5 bases and 1 base, there was a span of 8 bases. Germline CDR1 SGHTA, CDR2 FQGTGA. CDR3 sequence (DNA): TGTGCCAGCAGCGTACAAAGGAACACTGAAGCTTTCTTT. This encodes CASSVQRNTEAFF.